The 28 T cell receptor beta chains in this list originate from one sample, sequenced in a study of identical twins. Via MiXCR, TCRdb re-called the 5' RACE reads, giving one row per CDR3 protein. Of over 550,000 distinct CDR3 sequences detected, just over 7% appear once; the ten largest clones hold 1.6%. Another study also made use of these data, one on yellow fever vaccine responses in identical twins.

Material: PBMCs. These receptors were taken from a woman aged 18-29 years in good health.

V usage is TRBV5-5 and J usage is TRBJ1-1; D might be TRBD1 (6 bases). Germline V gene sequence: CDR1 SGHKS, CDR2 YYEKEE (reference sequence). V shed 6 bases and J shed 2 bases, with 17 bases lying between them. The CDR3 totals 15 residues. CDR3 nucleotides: TGTGCCAGCACCGCTCGGGTGGGGGGCAACACTGAAGCTTTCTTT. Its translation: CASTARVGGNTEAFF.

CDR3 in DNA: TGTGCCACCAAGACTAGCGGACACGAGCAGTACTTC. This translates into CATKTSGHEQYF. The rearrangement links TRBV12-3 or TRBV12-4 to TRBJ2-7; TRBD2 matches 9 bases. This CDR3 has 12 residues. J lost 5 bases, V lost 10 bases, and 6 bases had no gene match.

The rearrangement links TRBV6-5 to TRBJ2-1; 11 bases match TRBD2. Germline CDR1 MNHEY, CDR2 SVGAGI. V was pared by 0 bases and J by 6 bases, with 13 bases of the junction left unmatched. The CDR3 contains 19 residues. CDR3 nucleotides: TGTGCCAGCAGTTACTCCCTTGGTCCGACTAGCGGGGTGGTCAATGAGCAGTTCTTC. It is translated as CASSYSLGPTSGVVNEQFF.

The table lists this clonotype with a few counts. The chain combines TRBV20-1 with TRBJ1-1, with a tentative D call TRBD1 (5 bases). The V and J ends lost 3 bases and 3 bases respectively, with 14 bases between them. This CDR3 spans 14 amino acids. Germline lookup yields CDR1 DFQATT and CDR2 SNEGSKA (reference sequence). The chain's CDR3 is CSASRGTWDTEAFF. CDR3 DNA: TGCAGTGCTAGCAGAGGGACTTGGGACACTGAAGCTTTCTTT.

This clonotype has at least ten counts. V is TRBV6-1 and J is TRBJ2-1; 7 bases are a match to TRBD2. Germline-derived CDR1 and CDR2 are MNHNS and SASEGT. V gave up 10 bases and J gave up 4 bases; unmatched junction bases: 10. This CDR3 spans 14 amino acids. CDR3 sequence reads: CATSRGSRYNEQFF. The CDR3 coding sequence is TGTGCCACCTCCCGCGGGAGTCGGTACAATGAGCAGTTCTTC.

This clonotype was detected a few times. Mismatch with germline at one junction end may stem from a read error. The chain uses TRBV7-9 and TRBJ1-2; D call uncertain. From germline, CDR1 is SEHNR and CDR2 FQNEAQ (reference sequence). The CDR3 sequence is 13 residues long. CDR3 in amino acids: CASSSVPGGPERF. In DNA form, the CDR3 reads TGTGCCAGCAGCTCCGTACCAGGCGGGCCTGAGAGGTTC.

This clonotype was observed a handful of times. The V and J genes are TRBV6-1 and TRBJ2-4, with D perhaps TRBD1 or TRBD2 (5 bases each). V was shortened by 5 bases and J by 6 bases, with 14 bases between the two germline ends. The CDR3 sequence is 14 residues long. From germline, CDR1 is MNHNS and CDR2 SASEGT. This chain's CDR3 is CASSPDEGRNIQYF. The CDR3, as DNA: TGTGCCAGCAGTCCCGATGAGGGGAGAAACATTCAGTACTTC.

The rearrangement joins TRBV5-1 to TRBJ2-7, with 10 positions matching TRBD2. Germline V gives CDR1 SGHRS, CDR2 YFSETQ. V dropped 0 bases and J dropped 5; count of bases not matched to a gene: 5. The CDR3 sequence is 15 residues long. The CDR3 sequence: CASSLVVAGGDEQYF. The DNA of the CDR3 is TGCGCCAGCAGCTTGGTTGTAGCGGGAGGCGACGAGCAGTACTTC.

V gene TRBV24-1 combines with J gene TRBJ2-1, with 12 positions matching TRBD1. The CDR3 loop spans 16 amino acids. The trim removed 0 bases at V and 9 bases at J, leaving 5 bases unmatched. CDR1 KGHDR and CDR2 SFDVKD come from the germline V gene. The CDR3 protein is CATSDLAGQGAFEQFF. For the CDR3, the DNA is TGTGCCACCAGTGATTTGGCGGGACAGGGGGCGTTTGAGCAGTTCTTC.

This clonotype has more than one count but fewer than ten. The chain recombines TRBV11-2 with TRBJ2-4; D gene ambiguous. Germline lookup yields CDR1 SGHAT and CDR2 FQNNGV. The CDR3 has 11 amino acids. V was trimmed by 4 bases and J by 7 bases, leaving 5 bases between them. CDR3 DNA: TGTGCCAGCAGCTCTGGGAACATTCAGTACTTC. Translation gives CASSSGNIQYF.

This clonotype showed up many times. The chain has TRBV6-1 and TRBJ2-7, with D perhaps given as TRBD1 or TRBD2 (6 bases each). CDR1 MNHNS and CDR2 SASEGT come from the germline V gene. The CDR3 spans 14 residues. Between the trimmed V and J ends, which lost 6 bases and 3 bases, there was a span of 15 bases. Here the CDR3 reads CASSPTRGLYEQYF. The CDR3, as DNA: TGTGCCAGCAGCCCGACCAGGGGACTCTACGAGCAGTACTTC.

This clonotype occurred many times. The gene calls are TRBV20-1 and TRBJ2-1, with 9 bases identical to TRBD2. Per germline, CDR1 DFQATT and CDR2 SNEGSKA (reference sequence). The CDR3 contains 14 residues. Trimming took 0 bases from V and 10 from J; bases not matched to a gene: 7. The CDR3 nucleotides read TGCAGTGCTAGAGATCTCGCGGGAGGGTACGAGCAGTTCTTC. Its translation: CSARDLAGGYEQFF.

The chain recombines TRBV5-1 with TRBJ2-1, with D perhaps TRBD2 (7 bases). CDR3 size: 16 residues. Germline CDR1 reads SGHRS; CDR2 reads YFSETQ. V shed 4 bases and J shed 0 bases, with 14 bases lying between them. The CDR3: CASSPGGPSSYNEQFF. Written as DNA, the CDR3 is TGCGCCAGCAGCCCGGGGGGCCCAAGCTCCTACAATGAGCAGTTCTTC. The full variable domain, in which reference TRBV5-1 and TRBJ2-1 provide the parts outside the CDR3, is KAGVTQTPRYLIKTRGQQVTLSCSPISGHRSVSWYQQTPGQGLQFLFEYFSETQRNKGNFPGRFSGRQFSNSRSEMNVSTLELGDSALYLCASSPGGPSSYNEQFFGPGTRLTVL.

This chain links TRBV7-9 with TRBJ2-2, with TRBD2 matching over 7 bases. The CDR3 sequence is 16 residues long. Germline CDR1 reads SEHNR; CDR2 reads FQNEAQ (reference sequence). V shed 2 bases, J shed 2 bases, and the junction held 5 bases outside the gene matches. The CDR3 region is CASSLSASGNTGELFF. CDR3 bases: TGTGCCAGCAGCTTATCGGCTAGCGGCAACACCGGGGAGCTGTTTTTT.

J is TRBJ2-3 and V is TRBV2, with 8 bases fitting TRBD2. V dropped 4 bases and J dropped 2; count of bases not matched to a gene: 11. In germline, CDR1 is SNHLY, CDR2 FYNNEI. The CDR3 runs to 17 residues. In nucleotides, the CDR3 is TGTGCCAGCAGTGCACCCCTCGGGGGGGCGAACACAGATACGCAGTATTTT. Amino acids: CASSAPLGGANTDTQYF.

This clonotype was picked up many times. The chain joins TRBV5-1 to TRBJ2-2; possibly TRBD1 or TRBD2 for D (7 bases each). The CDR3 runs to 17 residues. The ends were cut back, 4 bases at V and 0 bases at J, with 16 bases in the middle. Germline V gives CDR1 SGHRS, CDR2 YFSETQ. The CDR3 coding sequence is TGCGCCAGCAGCCTGGGGACAGCGGGGACGAACACCGGGGAGCTGTTTTTT. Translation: CASSLGTAGTNTGELFF.

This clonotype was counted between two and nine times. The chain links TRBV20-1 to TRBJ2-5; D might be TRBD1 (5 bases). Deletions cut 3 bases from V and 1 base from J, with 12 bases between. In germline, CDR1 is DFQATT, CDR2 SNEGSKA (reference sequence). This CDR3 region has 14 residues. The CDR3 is CSARKGLGQETQYF. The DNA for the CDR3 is TGCAGTGCTAGGAAGGGGTTGGGCCAAGAGACCCAGTACTTC.

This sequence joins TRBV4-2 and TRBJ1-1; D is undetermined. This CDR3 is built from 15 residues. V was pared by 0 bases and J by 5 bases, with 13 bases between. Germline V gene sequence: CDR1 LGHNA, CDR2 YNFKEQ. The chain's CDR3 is CASSQESGVGTEAFF. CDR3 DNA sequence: TGTGCCAGCAGCCAAGAGTCCGGGGTAGGGACTGAAGCTTTCTTT.

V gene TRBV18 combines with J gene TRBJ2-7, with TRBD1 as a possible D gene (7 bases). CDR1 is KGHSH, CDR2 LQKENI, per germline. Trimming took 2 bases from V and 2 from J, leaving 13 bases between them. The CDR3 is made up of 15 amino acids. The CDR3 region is CASSPGAGGTYEQYF. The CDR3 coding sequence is TGTGCCAGCTCACCAGGGGCAGGGGGGACCTACGAGCAGTACTTC.

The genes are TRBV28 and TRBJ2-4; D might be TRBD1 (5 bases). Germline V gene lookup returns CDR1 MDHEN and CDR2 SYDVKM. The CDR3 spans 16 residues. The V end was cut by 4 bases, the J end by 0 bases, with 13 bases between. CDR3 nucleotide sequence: TGTGCCAGCAGTTCACAGGAGATACTAGCCAAAAACATTCAGTACTTC. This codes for CASSSQEILAKNIQYF.

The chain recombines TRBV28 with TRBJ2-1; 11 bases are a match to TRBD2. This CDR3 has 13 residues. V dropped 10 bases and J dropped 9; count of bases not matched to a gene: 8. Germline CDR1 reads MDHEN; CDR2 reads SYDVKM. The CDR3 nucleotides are TGTGCCACCACGACTAGCGGGACGGGTGAGCAGTTCTTC. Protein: CATTTSGTGEQFF.

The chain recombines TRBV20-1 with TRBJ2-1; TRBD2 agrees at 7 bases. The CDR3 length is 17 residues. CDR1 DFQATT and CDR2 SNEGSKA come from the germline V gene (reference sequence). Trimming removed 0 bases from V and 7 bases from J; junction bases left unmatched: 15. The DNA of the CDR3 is TGCAGTGCTAGAGATCCCCGCGGGAGTAAGGTCTTAAATGAGCAGTTCTTC. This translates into CSARDPRGSKVLNEQFF.

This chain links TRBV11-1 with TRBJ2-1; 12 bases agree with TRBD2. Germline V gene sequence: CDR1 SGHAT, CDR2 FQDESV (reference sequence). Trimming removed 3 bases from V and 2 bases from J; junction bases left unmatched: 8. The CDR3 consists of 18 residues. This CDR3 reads CASSLTSGSLGPYNEQFF. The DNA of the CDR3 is TGTGCCAGCAGCTTGACTAGCGGGAGCCTAGGGCCCTACAATGAGCAGTTCTTC.

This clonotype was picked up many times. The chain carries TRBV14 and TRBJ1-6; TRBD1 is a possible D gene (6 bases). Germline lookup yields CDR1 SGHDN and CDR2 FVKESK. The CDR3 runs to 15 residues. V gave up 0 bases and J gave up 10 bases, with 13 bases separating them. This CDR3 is CASSQEFLGGSPLHF. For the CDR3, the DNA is TGTGCCAGCAGCCAAGAATTCCTGGGGGGCTCACCCCTCCACTTT. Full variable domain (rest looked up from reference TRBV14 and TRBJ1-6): EAGVTQFPSHSVIEKGQTVTLRCDPISGHDNLYWYRRVMGKEIKFLLHFVKESKQDESGMPNNRFLAERTGGTYSTLKVQPAELEDSGVYFCASSQEFLGGSPLHFGNGTRLTVT.

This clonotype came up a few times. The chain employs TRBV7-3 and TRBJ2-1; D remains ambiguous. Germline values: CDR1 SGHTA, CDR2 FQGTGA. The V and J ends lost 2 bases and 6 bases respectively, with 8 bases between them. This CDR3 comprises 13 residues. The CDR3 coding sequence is TGTGCCAGCAGCTTATACCTCACCAATGAGCAGTTCTTC. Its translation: CASSLYLTNEQFF.

In DNA, the CDR3 is TGTGCCAGCAGCCAAGATCACGTTAGCGGACAGGGGGGTACCTACGAGCAGTACTTC. Protein: CASSQDHVSGQGGTYEQYF. The gene calls are TRBV4-2 and TRBJ2-7; 10 positions match TRBD1. There are 19 residues in the CDR3. Germline-derived CDR1 and CDR2 are LGHNA and YNFKEQ. V was pared by 0 bases and J by 2 bases, with 13 bases of the junction left unmatched.

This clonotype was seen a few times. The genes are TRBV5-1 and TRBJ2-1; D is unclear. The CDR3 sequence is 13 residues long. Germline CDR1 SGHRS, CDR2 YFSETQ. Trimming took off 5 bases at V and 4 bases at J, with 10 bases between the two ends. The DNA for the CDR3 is TGCGCCAGCAGATCCGACTTTTACAATGAGCAGTTCTTC. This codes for CASRSDFYNEQFF.

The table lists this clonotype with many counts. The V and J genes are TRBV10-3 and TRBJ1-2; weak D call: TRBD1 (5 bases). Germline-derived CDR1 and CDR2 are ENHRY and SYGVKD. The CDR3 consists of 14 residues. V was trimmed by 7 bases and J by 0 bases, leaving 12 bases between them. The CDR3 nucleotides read TGTGCCATCAACCCCAGGGCAGCTAACTATGGCTACACCTTC. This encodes CAINPRAANYGYTF.